The next 2 T cell receptor beta chains were all read from a single sample in a study of blood T cell repertoires in COVID-19. Profiling relied on immunoSEQ multiplex PCR, and the TCRdb table lists in-frame clones only, not all of them. The repertoire holds under 250,000 clones, with roughly 84% as singletons. The sequenced sample was peripheral blood. The receptors were sampled from a woman aged 80 or over with acute or convalescent COVID-19.

The V call is TRBV5-1, the J call TRBJ1-1; 7 bases match TRBD1. Germline loops: CDR1 SGHRS, CDR2 YFSETQ. This CDR3 has 18 residues. J gave up 3 bases and V 4 bases, and 18 bases lay outside the gene matches. CDR3 residues: CASSTGTTGWGLDTEAFF. The CDR3 DNA sequence: TGCGCCAGCAGCACAGGAACGACAGGGTGGGGGTTAGACACTGAAGCTTTCTTT.

The V gene is TRBV5-4, the J gene TRBJ1-6; D possibly corresponds to TRBD1 (5 bases). CDR3 size: 16 residues. The germline V gene has CDR1 SGHNT and CDR2 YYREEE (reference sequence). The V gene lost 0 bases and the J gene lost 7 bases, with 14 bases spanning the gap. CDR3 nucleotides: TGTGCCAGCAGCTTGGAAGGAGGGGTAGGAAATTCACCCCTCCACTTT. This gives the protein CASSLEGGVGNSPLHF.